The rows below give T cell receptor beta chains drawn from one sample of a study of identical twins. TCRdb called the 5' RACE reads again in MiXCR, with one record for every CDR3 protein. The sample consists of just under 650,000 distinct CDR3 sequences, 7% to 7.5% of them appearing once. These same records also appear under a second study, on yellow fever vaccine responses in identical twins.

Sample: PBMCs. Receptors were obtained from a woman younger than 30 in good health. The CDR3 runs from the conserved cysteine through the conserved F or W. A D gene is named only where the DNA matches it firmly. Clone size appears in some rows only: once, few, many, or a class for an expanded clone.

J: TRBJ2-7
size: .
D: .
V: TRBV20-1
CDR3: CSAPSGQYANYEQYF
DNA: TGCAGTGCCCCCTCCGGACAGTACGCCAACTACGAGCAGTACTTC

J: TRBJ1-6
size: many
D: .
V: TRBV27
CDR3: CASTTAGYSLHF
DNA: TGTGCCAGCACCACGGCAGGCTATAGCCTCCACTTT

J: TRBJ2-3
size: few
D: .
V: TRBV7-6
CDR3: CASSLDAGAGTDTQYF
DNA: TGTGCCAGCAGCTTAGACGCGGGGGCGGGCACAGATACGCAGTATTTT

J: TRBJ2-1
size: few
D: TRBD2
V: TRBV5-1
CDR3: CASSLKLAGGTHNEQFF
DNA: TGCGCCAGCAGCTTGAAACTAGCGGGGGGAACCCACAATGAGCAGTTCTTC

J: TRBJ2-1
size: .
D: .
V: TRBV19
CDR3: CASSPGDYNEQFF
DNA: TGTGCCAGTAGTCCTGGGGACTACAATGAGCAGTTCTTC

J: TRBJ2-5
size: few
D: TRBD2
V: TRBV12-3/TRBV12-4
CDR3: CASSLKGLGLAGGLETQYF
DNA: TGTGCCAGCAGTTTAAAGGGCCTGGGACTAGCGGGGGGTCTCGAGACCCAGTACTTC

J: TRBJ1-4
size: few
D: .
V: TRBV12-3/TRBV12-4
CDR3: CASSPVAKGWGKLFF
DNA: TGTGCCAGCAGTCCTGTCGCGAAGGGTTGGGGAAAACTGTTTTTT

J: TRBJ2-3
size: many
D: TRBD2
V: TRBV5-1
CDR3: CASSLEGTSGDTQYF
DNA: TGCGCCAGCAGCTTGGAGGGGACTAGTGGAGATACGCAGTATTTT

J: TRBJ2-2
size: few
D: .
V: TRBV18
CDR3: CATSLDSANTGELFF
DNA: TGTGCCACCTCACTCGACAGCGCGAACACCGGGGAGCTGTTTTTT

J: TRBJ2-1
size: .
D: .
V: TRBV5-1
CDR3: CASSFYKRTDYNEQFF
DNA: TGCGCCAGCAGCTTTTATAAGAGGACGGATTACAATGAGCAGTTCTTC

J: TRBJ1-6
size: many
D: TRBD1
V: TRBV5-1
CDR3: CASSLTTGGNSPLHF
DNA: TGCGCCAGCAGTTTGACGACAGGGGGAAATTCACCCCTCCACTTT

J: TRBJ1-3
size: .
D: .
V: TRBV21-1
CDR3: CASSIHSDLPSGNTIYF
DNA: TGTGCCAGCAGCATACACAGCGATCTCCCCTCTGGAAACACCATATATTTT

J: TRBJ1-1
size: .
D: .
V: TRBV2
CDR3: CASSFPLEGLNTEAFF
DNA: TGTGCCAGCAGTTTTCCGTTGGAGGGGCTGAACACTGAAGCTTTCTTT

J: TRBJ1-1
size: .
D: TRBD1
V: TRBV27
CDR3: CASSLSHRGNTEAFF
DNA: TGTGCCAGCAGTTTAAGCCACAGGGGGAACACTGAAGCTTTCTTT

J: TRBJ1-5
size: few
D: TRBD1
V: TRBV28
CDR3: CASLHRGRGTNQPQHF
DNA: TGTGCCAGCCTGCACAGGGGGCGGGGGACCAATCAGCCCCAGCATTTT

J: TRBJ1-1
size: many
D: .
V: TRBV15
CDR3: CATSKGRTTTEAFF
DNA: TGTGCCACCAGCAAGGGCAGGACGACCACTGAAGCTTTCTTT

J: TRBJ2-2
size: many
D: TRBD1
V: TRBV3-1
CDR3: CASSHRTGNTGELFF
DNA: TGTGCCAGCAGCCATCGGACAGGGAACACCGGGGAGCTGTTTTTT

J: TRBJ2-2
size: many
D: .
V: TRBV3-1
CDR3: CASSPRGTNTGELFF
DNA: TGTGCCAGCAGCCCCCGGGGGACCAACACCGGGGAGCTGTTTTTT

J: TRBJ2-5
size: .
D: .
V: TRBV29-1
CDR3: CSVDLSGTPEAQYF
DNA: TGCAGCGTTGACCTATCCGGGACCCCGGAGGCCCAGTACTTC

J: TRBJ2-3
size: .
D: TRBD1
V: TRBV7-9
CDR3: CASSDWTGGVGDTQYF
DNA: TGTGCCAGCAGCGATTGGACAGGGGGCGTTGGAGATACGCAGTATTTT

J: TRBJ2-7
size: few
D: TRBD1
V: TRBV4-1
CDR3: CASSHFWDRDYEQYF
DNA: TGCGCCAGCAGCCACTTTTGGGACAGGGACTACGAGCAGTACTTC

J: TRBJ2-2
size: few
D: .
V: TRBV20-1
CDR3: CSARAHASGSTGELFF
DNA: TGCAGTGCTAGGGCCCACGCCTCAGGGTCGACCGGGGAGCTGTTTTTT

J: TRBJ1-1
size: .
D: .
V: TRBV2
CDR3: CASQALNTEAFF
DNA: TGTGCCAGCCAGGCGCTGAACACTGAAGCTTTCTTT

J: TRBJ2-5
size: .
D: TRBD2
V: TRBV4-2
CDR3: CASSQDILAGAVDQETQYF
DNA: TGTGCCAGCAGCCAAGATATCCTAGCGGGAGCGGTTGACCAAGAGACCCAGTACTTC

J: TRBJ2-7
size: .
D: TRBD1
V: TRBV11-2
CDR3: CASSPHLIRDSSYEQYF
DNA: TGTGCCAGCAGTCCTCACTTAATCCGGGACAGCAGCTACGAGCAGTACTTC

J: TRBJ1-2
size: .
D: TRBD1
V: TRBV29-1
CDR3: CSVEVGQPYGYTF
DNA: TGCAGCGTTGAAGTGGGACAGCCCTATGGCTACACCTTC

J: TRBJ1-6
size: few
D: .
V: TRBV3-1
CDR3: CASSPSRQDRNSPLHF
DNA: TGTGCCAGCAGCCCGAGTAGGCAGGACCGTAATTCACCCCTCCACTTT

J: TRBJ1-4
size: .
D: .
V: TRBV18
CDR3: CASSPPGGIREKLFF
DNA: TGTGCCAGCTCACCACCGGGAGGGATTCGTGAAAAACTGTTTTTT